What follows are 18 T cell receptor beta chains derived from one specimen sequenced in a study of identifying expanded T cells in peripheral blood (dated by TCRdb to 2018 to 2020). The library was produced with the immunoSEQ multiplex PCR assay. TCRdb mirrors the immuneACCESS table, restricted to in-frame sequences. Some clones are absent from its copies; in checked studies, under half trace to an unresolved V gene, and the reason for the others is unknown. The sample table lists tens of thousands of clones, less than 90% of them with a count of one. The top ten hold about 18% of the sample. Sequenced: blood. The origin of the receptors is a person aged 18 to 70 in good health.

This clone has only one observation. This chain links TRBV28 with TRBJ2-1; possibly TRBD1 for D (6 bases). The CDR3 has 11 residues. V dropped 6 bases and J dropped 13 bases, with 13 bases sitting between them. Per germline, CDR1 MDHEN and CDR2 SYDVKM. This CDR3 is CASSPGQSQFF. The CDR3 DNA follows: TGTGCCAGCAGCCCCGGACAGTCTCAGTTCTTC.

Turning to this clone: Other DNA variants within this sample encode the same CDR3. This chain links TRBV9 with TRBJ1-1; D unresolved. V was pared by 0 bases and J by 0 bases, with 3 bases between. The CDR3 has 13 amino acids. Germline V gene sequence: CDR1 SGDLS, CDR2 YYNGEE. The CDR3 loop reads CASSVAVNTEAFF. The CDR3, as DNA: TGTGCCAGCAGCGTAGCCGTGAACACTGAAGCTTTCTTT.

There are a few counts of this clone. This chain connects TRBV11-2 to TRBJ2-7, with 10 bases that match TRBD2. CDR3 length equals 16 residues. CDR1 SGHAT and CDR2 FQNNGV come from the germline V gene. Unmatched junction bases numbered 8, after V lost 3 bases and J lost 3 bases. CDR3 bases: TGTGCCAGCAGCTTGGTGACTAGCGGGTCTTTCTACGAGCAGTACTTC. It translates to CASSLVTSGSFYEQYF.

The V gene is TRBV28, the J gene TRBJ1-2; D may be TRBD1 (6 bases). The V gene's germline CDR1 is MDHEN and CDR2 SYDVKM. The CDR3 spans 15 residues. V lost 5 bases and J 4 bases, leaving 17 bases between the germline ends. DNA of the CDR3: TGTGCCAGCAGTCGAAACCCGGGACACATCTATGGCTACACCTTC. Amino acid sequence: CASSRNPGHIYGYTF.

The chain's CDR3 is CASSLGGSLSGANVLTF. The CDR3 DNA reads as TGTGCCAGCAGCTTAGGGGGCTCTTTATCTGGGGCCAACGTCCTGACTTTC. The genes are TRBV11-3 and TRBJ2-6; a possible D gene is TRBD1 (5 bases). The germline V gene has CDR1 SGHNT and CDR2 YENEEA. V was shortened by 1 base and J by 1 base, with 11 bases between the two germline ends. The CDR3 loop spans 17 amino acids.

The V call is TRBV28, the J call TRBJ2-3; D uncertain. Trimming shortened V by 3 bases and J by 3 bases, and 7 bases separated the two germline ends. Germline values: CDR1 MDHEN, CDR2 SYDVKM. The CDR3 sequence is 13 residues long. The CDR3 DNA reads TGTGCCAGCAGTTTCGGTACAACAGATACGCAGTATTTT. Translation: CASSFGTTDTQYF.

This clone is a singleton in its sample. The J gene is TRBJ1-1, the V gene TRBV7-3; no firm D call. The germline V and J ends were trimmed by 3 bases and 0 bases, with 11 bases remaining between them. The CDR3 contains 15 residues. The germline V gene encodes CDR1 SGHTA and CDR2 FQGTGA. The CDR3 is CASSLNSGLNTEAFF. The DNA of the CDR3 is TGTGCCAGCAGCTTGAACAGCGGATTGAACACTGAAGCTTTCTTT.

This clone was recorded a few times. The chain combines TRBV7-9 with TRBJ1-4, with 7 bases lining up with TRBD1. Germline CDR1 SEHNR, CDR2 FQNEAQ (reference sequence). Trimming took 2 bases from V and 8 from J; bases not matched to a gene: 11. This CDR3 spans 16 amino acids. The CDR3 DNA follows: TGTGCCAGCAGCTTAAGGGCCCCGGGACAGCTCGAAAAACTGTTTTTT. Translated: CASSLRAPGQLEKLFF.

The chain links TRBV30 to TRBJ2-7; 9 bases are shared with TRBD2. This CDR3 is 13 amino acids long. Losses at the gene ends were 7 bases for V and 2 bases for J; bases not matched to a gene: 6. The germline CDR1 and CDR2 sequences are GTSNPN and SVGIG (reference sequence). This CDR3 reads CASQAGGAYEQYF. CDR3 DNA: TGTGCCTCCCAAGCGGGAGGTGCCTACGAGCAGTACTTC. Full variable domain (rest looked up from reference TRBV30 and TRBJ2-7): SQTIHQWPATLVQPVGSPLSLECTVEGTSNPNLYWYRQAAGRGLQLLFYSVGIGQISSEVPQNLSASRPQDRQFILSSKKLLLSDSGFYLCASQAGGAYEQYFGPGTRLTVT.

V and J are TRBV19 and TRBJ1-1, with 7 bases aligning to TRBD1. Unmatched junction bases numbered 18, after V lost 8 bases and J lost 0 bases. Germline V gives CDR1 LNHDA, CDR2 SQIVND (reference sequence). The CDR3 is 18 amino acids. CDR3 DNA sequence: TGTGCCAGTTCAGCAACAAGGGACAGCCGCTCTATGAACACTGAAGCTTTCTTT. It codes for CASSATRDSRSMNTEAFF.

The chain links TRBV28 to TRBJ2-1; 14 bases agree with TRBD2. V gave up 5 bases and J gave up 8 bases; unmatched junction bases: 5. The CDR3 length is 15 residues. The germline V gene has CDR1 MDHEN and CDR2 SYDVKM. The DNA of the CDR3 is TGTGCCAGCAGTCCGGGGACTAGCGGGAGCGATGAGCAGTTCTTC. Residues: CASSPGTSGSDEQFF. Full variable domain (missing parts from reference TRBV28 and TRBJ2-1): DVKVTQSSRYLVKRTGEKVFLECVQDMDHENMFWYRQDPGLGLRLIYFSYDVKMKEKGDIPEGYSVSREKKERFSLILESASTNQTSMYLCASSPGTSGSDEQFFGPGTRLTVL.

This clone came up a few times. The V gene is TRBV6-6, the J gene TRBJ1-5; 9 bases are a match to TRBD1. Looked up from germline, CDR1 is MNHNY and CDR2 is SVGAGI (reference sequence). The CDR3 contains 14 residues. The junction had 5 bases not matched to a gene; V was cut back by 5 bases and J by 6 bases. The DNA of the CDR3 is TGTGCCAGCAGTGATGGGACAGGGTTTCAGCCCCAGCATTTT. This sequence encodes CASSDGTGFQPQHF.

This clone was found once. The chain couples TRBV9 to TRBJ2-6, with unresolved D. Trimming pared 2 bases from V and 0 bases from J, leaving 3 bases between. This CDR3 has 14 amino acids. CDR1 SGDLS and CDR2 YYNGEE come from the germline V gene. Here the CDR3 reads CASSVISGANVLTF. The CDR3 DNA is TGTGCCAGCAGCGTCATCTCTGGGGCCAACGTCCTGACTTTC.

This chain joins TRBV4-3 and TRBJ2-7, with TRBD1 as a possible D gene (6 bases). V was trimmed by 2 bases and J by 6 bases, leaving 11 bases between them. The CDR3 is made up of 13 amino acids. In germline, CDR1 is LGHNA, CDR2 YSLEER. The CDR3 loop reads CASSQSTGSEQYF. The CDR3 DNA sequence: TGCGCCAGCAGCCAATCCACAGGGTCCGAGCAGTACTTC.

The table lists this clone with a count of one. This chain's CDR3 is CASSIGQRTYEQYF. The DNA of the CDR3 is TGTGCCAGTAGTATCGGACAGCGAACTTACGAGCAGTACTTC. The chain joins TRBV19 to TRBJ2-7; maybe TRBD1 (6 bases). The CDR3 spans 14 residues. CDR1 LNHDA and CDR2 SQIVND come from the germline V gene (reference sequence). The germline V and J ends were trimmed by 3 bases and 4 bases, with 13 bases remaining between them.

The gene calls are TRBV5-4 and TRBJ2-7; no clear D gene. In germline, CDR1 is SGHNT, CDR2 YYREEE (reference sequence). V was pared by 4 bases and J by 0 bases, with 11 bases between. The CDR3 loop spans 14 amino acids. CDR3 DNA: TGTGCCAGCAGCGGTGGAACAGCCTCCTACGAGCAGTACTTC. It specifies CASSGGTASYEQYF.

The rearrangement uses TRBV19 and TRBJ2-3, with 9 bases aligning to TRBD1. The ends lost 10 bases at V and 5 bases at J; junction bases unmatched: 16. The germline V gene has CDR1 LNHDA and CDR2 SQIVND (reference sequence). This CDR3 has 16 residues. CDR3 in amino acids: CATSITDRGYGDTQYF. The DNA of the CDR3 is TGTGCCACCTCGATAACGGACAGGGGTTATGGAGATACGCAGTATTTT.

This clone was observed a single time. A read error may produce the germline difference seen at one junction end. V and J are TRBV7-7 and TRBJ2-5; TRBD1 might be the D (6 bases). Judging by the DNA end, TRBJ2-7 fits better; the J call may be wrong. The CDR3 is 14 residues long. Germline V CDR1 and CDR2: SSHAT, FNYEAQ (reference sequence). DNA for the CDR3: TGTGCTAGCAGCTTAAACCCAGGGGACTACGAGCAGTACTTC. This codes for CASSLNPGDYEQYF.